This entry features one T cell receptor beta chain sequence. It has no known antigen specificity. No quality values exist for individual bases; no much larger clone is one base distant. Aliquots of around 500,000 cells were frozen in DMSO/FBS in liquid nitrogen, and one aliquot per fraction was used for sequencing. All 30 patients in the study underwent endoscopy and small intestinal biopsy. Once intraepithelial cells had been isolated, the leftover biopsy tissue was digested with collagenase to release lamina propria cells. Genomic DNA was extracted from frozen unsorted cell fractions with the Qiagen DNeasy blood extraction kit. CDR1 SGHVS and CDR2 FQNEAQ were looked up in the germline V gene. After removal of 5 bases from V and 7 bases from J, the junction retains 8 bases not matched to a gene. The CDR3 numbers 14 residues from cysteine through phenylalanine. Solely the CDR3 DNA is kept, with 42 bases framed from the first base.

The data were taken from a study of coeliac disease (dated by TCRdb to the early 2020s). Regarding the study in general: Coeliac patients were categorised as having newly diagnosed active disease, refractory coeliac disease type I, or disease controlled by a gluten-free diet. A patient counted as having refractory coeliac disease type I if there was no response to a gluten-free diet for over 12 months and the intraepithelial cells were immunophenotypically normal. Because high-resolution HLA typing was not available, biased TRBV7-2 usage was queried as a proof of principle. Next-generation sequencing of rearranged TRB and TRG CDR3 regions was used on small intestinal lymphocyte fractions taken from coeliac and non-coeliac patients. The study was aimed at characterising TR repertoires of small intestinal T cells in active, refractory type I and gluten-free-diet-treated coeliac disease. The full study included approximately 30 patients: about 22 with serologically confirmed coeliac disease and 8 controls with non-small intestinal disorders. TRB sequencing worked for samples from 27 to 35 subjects, and these included 20 to 25 paired bulk unsorted intraepithelial and lamina propria cell samples. On the study overall, not on this receptor specifically: TRB repertoires were largely private; most amino acid sequences were unique to one sample, and V-gene usage did not differ significantly by disease group. Separating intraepithelial cells from lamina propria cells did not give high-purity fractions, so cross-contamination between the two compartments may have occurred. The authors considered the approach unsuitable for unbiased detection of gliadin-specific T cells, which are scarce and rarely shared between patients. Published gliadin-specific TRB sequences turned up in about 50% of the 18 coeliac lamina propria samples, compared with only 1 of 6 controls. TRB and TRG repertoires of active coeliac intraepithelial and lamina propria samples showed lower clonality than controls, suggesting recruitment of diverse T cells.

Libraries were built with the immunoSEQ multiplex PCR assay. Using reverse primers that targeted J gene segments together with forward primers that targeted V gene segments, the TR loci were amplified in a multiplexed PCR. The amplified CDR3 regions were sequenced using the Illumina HiSeq System. As for how the authors treated the data: To strip out PCR and sequencing errors and collapse the data into unique sequences, a nearest-neighbour algorithm merged closely related reads. Repertoires were summarised in terms of clonality and T cell density, with T cell density defined as TR molecules per amount of genomic DNA input. Public TRs were defined as CDR3 amino acid sequences in at least 80% of unsorted samples, then tested for differential abundance between coeliac and control samples. Each lamina propria sample was queried against a list of a few hundred published gliadin-specific TRB sequences. Disease-group differences in clonality and density were tested with Kruskal-Wallis tests followed by Dunn post-tests. TCRdb provides this immuneACCESS table in a form limited to in-frame rearrangements. Some clones are lacking; in checked studies, under half of them reflect an unresolved V gene, and why the rest are absent is not known. V and J calls and clone size are those listed in that table; D and trimming were worked out from the DNA. This sample gives about 9,400 clones in total; 60% to 80% of them show up just once. The top ten hold 20% to 25% of the sample.

This sequence was found in a woman aged 55-75 years with celiac disease. The rearrangement combines TRBV7-8 with TRBJ1-2, with 9 bases in between that match TRBD1. The specimen was lamina propria lymphocytes from the gut. The label giving this sample's cell subset or site can be read as: lamina propria cell (LPC) fraction of small intestinal biopsy. The sequenced DNA: TGTGCCAGCAGCAGGGACAGGGCTGACGGTGGCTACACCTTC. It specifies CASSRDRADGGYTF.